Below are 8 T cell receptor beta chains sequenced from a single sample in a study of blood T cells in healthy people across ages. Primed by a sample-barcoded 5' primer and a J-beta primer mix, a second PCR proceeded for roughly 7 to 12 cycles. TCRdb analysed the 5' RACE reads with MiXCR anew, one entry per CDR3 protein. In the table there are about 1.6 million distinct CDR3 sequences, about 31% of which are singletons. Sequences were obtained from blood. Every receptor here comes from a woman in her twenties or thirties in good health.

The CDR3 nucleotides are TGTGCCAGCAGACCATGGGGGGGAGATGAAAAACTGTTTTTT. As protein: CASRPWGGDEKLFF. The chain combines TRBV7-9 with TRBJ1-4; perhaps TRBD1 as D (5 bases). The V gene's germline CDR1 is SEHNR and CDR2 FQNEAQ (reference sequence). V was pared by 6 bases and J by 6 bases, with 14 bases between. CDR3 length: 14 amino acids.

Only one count was recorded for this clonotype. The CDR3 spells CASSSNTGRESSYNEQFF. The DNA of the CDR3 is TGTGCCAGCAGCTCGAATACCGGTCGGGAAAGCTCCTACAATGAGCAGTTCTTC. V and J are TRBV5-6 and TRBJ2-1; the D gene is possibly TRBD2 (5 bases). Between the trimmed V and J ends, which lost 3 bases and 0 bases, there was a span of 19 bases. This CDR3 spans 18 amino acids. Germline V lookup: CDR1 SGHDT, CDR2 YYEEEE.

This rearrangement joins TRBV5-1 to TRBJ1-4; D is ambiguous. The CDR3 runs 16 residues. The ends were cut back, 0 bases at V and 3 bases at J, with 12 bases in the middle. The germline CDR1 and CDR2 sequences are SGHRS and YFSETQ. The CDR3 sequence is CASSLEGSTANEKLFF. The DNA for the CDR3 is TGCGCCAGCAGCTTGGAAGGGTCTACGGCTAATGAAAAACTGTTTTTT.

The rearrangement uses TRBV20-1 and TRBJ2-3, with 8 bases that match TRBD1. The CDR3 covers 12 residues. Losses at the gene ends were 5 bases for V and 9 bases for J; bases not matched to a gene: 7. Germline V CDR1 and CDR2: DFQATT, SNEGSKA (reference sequence). The CDR3 DNA reads TGCAGTGCTCGGCAAGGACAGGGCACGCAGTATTTT. Its protein is CSARQGQGTQYF.

This clonotype was counted a few times. The V gene is TRBV4-1, the J gene TRBJ2-5; a possible D gene is TRBD1 (5 bases). The germline V and J ends were trimmed by 3 bases and 7 bases, with 15 bases remaining between them. Germline CDR1 is MGHRA and CDR2 is YSYEKL. CDR3 length equals 14 residues. As DNA, the CDR3 is TGCGCCAGCAGCCAGCTCCAGGGATCAGGGACCCAGTACTTC. Translation gives CASSQLQGSGTQYF.

The J gene is TRBJ2-1, the V gene TRBV6-6; 7 positions agree with TRBD2. Germline CDR1 reads MNHNY; CDR2 reads SVGAGI (reference sequence). This CDR3 is built from 16 residues. Losses at the gene ends were 6 bases for V and 3 bases for J; bases not matched to a gene: 11. The CDR3 protein is CASSTSSGANYNEQFF. The DNA of the CDR3 is TGTGCCAGCAGCACCTCGAGCGGGGCCAACTACAATGAGCAGTTCTTC.

About this clonotype itself: This may be a read error, as it is one base from a much larger clone. The chain links TRBV3-1 to TRBJ1-2; a possible D gene is TRBD1 (5 bases). Between the trimmed V and J ends, which lost 3 bases and 6 bases, there was a span of 8 bases. CDR3 size: 12 residues. Germline CDR1 LGHDT, CDR2 YNNKEL (reference sequence). CDR3 coding DNA: TGTGCCAGCAGCCAGGGGGTAGATGGCTACACCTTC. It translates to CASSQGVDGYTF.

This chain uses TRBV7-8 with TRBJ2-7, with TRBD2 identical over 10 bases. CDR3 length: 20 residues. J lost 6 bases, V lost 2 bases, and 22 bases had no gene match. The germline V gene has CDR1 SGHVS and CDR2 FQNEAQ. This chain's CDR3 is CASSLRPPSGGTLDRSEQYF. DNA of the CDR3: TGTGCCAGCAGCTTAAGACCGCCTAGCGGGGGCACTTTAGACCGGTCCGAGCAGTACTTC.